This TCR beta chain derives from a study of T cell responses to AZD1222 COVID-19 vaccine. Findings of the study overall: Donors in the cohort were predominantly white British and more often female, and clonal diversity was possibly underestimated. Baseline seropositives among AZD1222 recipients totaled only 5 or 6. Nearly half of unique spike-specific TCRs reportedly avoided B.1.351 and B.1.1.7 mutated regions.

In regard to this clone: The antigen remains undetermined.

The table came from immunoSEQ multiplex PCR; TCRdb's copy has only in-frame clones and leaves some out. The sample yields under 95,000 clones, roughly 90% seen once. Germline CDR1 SGHTA, CDR2 FQGNSA. V lost 4 bases to trimming and J lost 3 bases, with 13 bases between them. The CDR3 has 15 amino acids. The chain recombines TRBV7-2 with TRBJ1-3; D ambiguous. The receptor comes from an adult in good health. Sequenced material: peripheral blood, taken on day 0 of AZD1222 vaccination. In DNA form, the CDR3 reads TGTGCCAGCAGCTCGCCCCGTCCGGGTGGAAACACCATATATTTT. Translated: CASSSPRPGGNTIYF.